These T cell receptor beta chains were read from a single sample in a study of blood T cell repertoires in COVID-19. The table came from immunoSEQ multiplex PCR; TCRdb's copy has only in-frame clones and leaves some out. The sample shows 90,000 to 130,000 clones, about three quarters of them seen only once. Sequenced material: peripheral blood. Receptors originate from a woman aged 80 or older with active or convalescent COVID-19. CDR3s include the opening cysteine and the closing phenylalanine or tryptophan. A D gene is named only where the DNA matches it firmly. Clone size appears in some rows only: once, few, many, or a class for an expanded clone.

size	J	D	V	DNA	CDR3
-	TRBJ1-1	-	TRBV19	TGTGCCAGCGATCTGGGGGGACTGGGGAACACTGAAGCTTTCTTT	CASDLGGLGNTEAFF
-	TRBJ2-3	TRBD2	TRBV11-2	TGTGCCAGCAGTTTTAGCGGGAGGGAGGCAGATACGCAGTATTTT	CASSFSGREADTQYF
-	TRBJ2-3	TRBD2	TRBV2	TGTGCCAGCAGGAGGACTAGCGGGCTAGATACGCAGTATTTT	CASRRTSGLDTQYF
-	TRBJ2-1	-	TRBV7-8	TGTGCCAGCAGCTTAATCGGGCAGGGTCGGTACAATGAGCAGTTCTTC	CASSLIGQGRYNEQFF
-	TRBJ1-1	-	TRBV2	TGTGCCAGCAGTGAAAACGAGGGTTCCCGCGGTGCTTTCTTT	CASSENEGSRGAFF
-	TRBJ1-5	TRBD1	TRBV5-4	TGTGCCAGCAGCTTGGCCGGGACAGCTCAGCCCCAGCATTTT	CASSLAGTAQPQHF
once	TRBJ1-1	-	TRBV30	TGTGCCTGGAGTCCAAACTTCCTTGAAGCTTTCTTT	CAWSPNFLEAFF
-	TRBJ2-2	TRBD2	TRBV5-1	TGCGCCAGCAGCTTTGTAGCGGGAGGGGGCACCGGGGAGCTGTTTTTT	CASSFVAGGGTGELFF
-	TRBJ1-4	-	TRBV4-1	TGCGCCAGCAGCCAAGTTGCAGGGGTCTGGGAAAAACTGTTTTTT	CASSQVAGVWEKLFF
-	TRBJ2-7	-	TRBV13	TGTGCCAGCAGCGGGAGCTCCTACGAGCAGTACTTC	CASSGSSYEQYF
once	TRBJ2-3	TRBD2	TRBV10-3	TGTGCCATCAGTGATCCCGGTCGAGCGGGGACAGATACGCAGTATTTT	CAISDPGRAGTDTQYF
-	TRBJ1-2	TRBD1	TRBV3-1/TRBV3-2	TGTGCCAGCAGCCCCCGACAGGGTAGTGGCTACACCTTC	CASSPRQGSGYTF
few	TRBJ1-2	-	TRBV29-1	TGCAGCGCAGCAGGGTTGGGATATGGCTACACCTTC	CSAAGLGYGYTF
-	TRBJ2-1	-	TRBV10-3	TGTGCCATCAAGGAGTTGGCGTCCTACAATGAGCAGTTCTTC	CAIKELASYNEQFF
-	TRBJ2-3	-	TRBV11-2	TGTGCCAGCAGCCATTTCACAGATACGCAGTATTTT	CASSHFTDTQYF
-	TRBJ1-1	-	TRBV20-1	TGCAGTGCTAGTATCCAGAACAAAGCTTTCTTT	CSASIQNKAFF
few	TRBJ2-5	TRBD2	TRBV15	TGTGCCACCAGCAGTTGGACTAGCAGCGACCAAGAGACCCAGTACTTC	CATSSWTSSDQETQYF
-	TRBJ1-2	TRBD1	TRBV7-2	TGTGCCAGCGCCTCGGACAGGGAGGTCGATGGCTACACCTTC	CASASDREVDGYTF
-	TRBJ1-5	-	TRBV19	TGTGCCAGTATAGGCCAGGGTGTCTTTAATCAGCCCCAGCATTTT	CASIGQGVFNQPQHF
once	TRBJ2-7	-	TRBV4-2	TGTGCCAGCAGCCAACAGCTAGCTACCTCCTACGAGCAGTACTTC	CASSQQLATSYEQYF
-	TRBJ2-1	-	TRBV19	TGTGCCAGTAGTCACAGGCCTATTTCATTTGGCTCCTACAATGAGCAGTTCTTC	CASSHRPISFGSYNEQFF
-	TRBJ1-1	-	TRBV27	TGTGCCAGCAGTTTATGGAGCGGGGGCCTAACTGAAGCTTTCTTT	CASSLWSGGLTEAFF
-	TRBJ1-1	TRBD1	TRBV19	TGTGCCAGTAGTATAGTTGGGACAGGGAACACTGAAGCTTTCTTT	CASSIVGTGNTEAFF
-	TRBJ2-7	TRBD1	TRBV6-6	TGTGCCAGCAGTTACACGACAGGGGGCGCCTACGAGCAGTACTTC	CASSYTTGGAYEQYF